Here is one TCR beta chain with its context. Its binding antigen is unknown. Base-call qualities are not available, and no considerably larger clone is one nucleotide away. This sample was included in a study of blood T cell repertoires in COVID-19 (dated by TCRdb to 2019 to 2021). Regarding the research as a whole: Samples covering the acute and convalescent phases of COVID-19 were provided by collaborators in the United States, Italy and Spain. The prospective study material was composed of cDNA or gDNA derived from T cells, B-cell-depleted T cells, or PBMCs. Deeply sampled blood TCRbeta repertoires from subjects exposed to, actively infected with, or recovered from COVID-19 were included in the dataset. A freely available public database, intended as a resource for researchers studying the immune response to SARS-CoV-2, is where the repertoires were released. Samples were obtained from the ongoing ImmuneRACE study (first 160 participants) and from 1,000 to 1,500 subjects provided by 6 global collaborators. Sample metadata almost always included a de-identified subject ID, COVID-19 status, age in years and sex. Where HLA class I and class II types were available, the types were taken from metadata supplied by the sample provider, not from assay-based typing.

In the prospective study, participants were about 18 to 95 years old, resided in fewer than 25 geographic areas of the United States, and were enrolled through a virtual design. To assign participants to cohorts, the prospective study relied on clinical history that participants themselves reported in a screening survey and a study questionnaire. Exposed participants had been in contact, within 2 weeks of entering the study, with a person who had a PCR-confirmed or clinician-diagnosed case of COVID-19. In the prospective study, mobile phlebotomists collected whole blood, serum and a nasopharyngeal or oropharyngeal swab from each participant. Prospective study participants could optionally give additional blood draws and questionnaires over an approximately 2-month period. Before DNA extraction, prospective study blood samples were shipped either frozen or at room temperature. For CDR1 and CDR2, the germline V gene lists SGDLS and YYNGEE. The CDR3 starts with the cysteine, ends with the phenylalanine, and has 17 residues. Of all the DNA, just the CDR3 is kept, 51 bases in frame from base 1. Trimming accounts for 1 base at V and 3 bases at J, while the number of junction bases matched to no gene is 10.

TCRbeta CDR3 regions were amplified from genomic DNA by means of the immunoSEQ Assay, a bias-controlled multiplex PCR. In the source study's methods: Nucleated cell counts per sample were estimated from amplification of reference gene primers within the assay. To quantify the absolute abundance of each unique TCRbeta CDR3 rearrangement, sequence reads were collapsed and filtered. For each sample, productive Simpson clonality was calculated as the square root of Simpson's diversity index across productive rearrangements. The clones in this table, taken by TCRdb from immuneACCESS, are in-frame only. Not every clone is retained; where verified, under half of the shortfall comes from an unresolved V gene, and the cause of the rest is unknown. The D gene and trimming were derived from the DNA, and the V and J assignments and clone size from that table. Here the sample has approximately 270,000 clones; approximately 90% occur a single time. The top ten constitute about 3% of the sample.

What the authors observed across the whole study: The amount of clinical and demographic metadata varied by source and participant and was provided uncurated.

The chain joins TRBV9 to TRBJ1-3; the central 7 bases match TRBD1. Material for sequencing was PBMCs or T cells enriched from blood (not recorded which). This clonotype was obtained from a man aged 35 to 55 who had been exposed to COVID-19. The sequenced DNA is TGTGCCAGCAGCGTATTATCAGGGGGAGGATATGGAAACACCATATATTTT. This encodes CASSVLSGGGYGNTIYF.